Below are 27 T cell receptor beta chains sequenced from a single sample in a study of identical twins. TCRdb reprocessed the 5' RACE reads with MiXCR, giving one entry per CDR3 protein. The sample yields roughly 490,000 distinct CDR3 sequences, 14% seen once. The sample was also reused in another study, on yellow fever vaccine responses in identical twins.

The sample consisted of CD4+ T cells sorted from blood. These receptors originate from a woman aged 18 to 35 in good health.

The chain couples TRBV9 to TRBJ2-3, with no clear D. V was cut by 4 bases and J by 3 bases, with 15 bases left in between. This CDR3 spans 15 amino acids. Germline V lookup: CDR1 SGDLS, CDR2 YYNGEE. CDR3 amino acids: CASSPEVTQTDTQYF. The CDR3 bases are TGTGCCAGCAGCCCAGAAGTAACCCAAACAGATACGCAGTATTTT.

The rearrangement links TRBV4-1 to TRBJ2-3; TRBD1 might be the D (6 bases). Deletions cut 0 bases from V and 5 bases from J, with 9 bases between. The CDR3 extends over 14 amino acids. Looked up from germline, CDR1 is MGHRA and CDR2 is YSYEKL. CDR3 sequence (DNA): TGCGCCAGCAGCCAAGAGGGGGCAGGAGATACGCAGTATTTT. This translates into CASSQEGAGDTQYF.

This clonotype was detected a few times. This chain joins TRBV5-5 and TRBJ1-2; 10 bases match TRBD1. Trimming took 4 bases from V and 4 from J; bases not matched to a gene: 10. The germline V gene encodes CDR1 SGHKS and CDR2 YYEKEE (reference sequence). This CDR3 contains 16 residues. The CDR3 nucleotides are TGTGCCAGCAGCAGGGGACAGGGGACTATGGGCTATGGCTACACCTTC. Protein: CASSRGQGTMGYGYTF.

The genes are TRBV5-1 and TRBJ2-5; D remains ambiguous. The CDR3 loop spans 16 amino acids. CDR1 and CDR2 from the germline V gene are SGHRS and YFSETQ. Trimming left V 4 bases short and J 5 bases short, with 21 bases between. CDR3: CASSTGVTPNRETQYF. The CDR3 nucleotides read TGCGCCAGCAGCACGGGCGTTACACCGAATAGGGAGACCCAGTACTTC.

The rearrangement links TRBV19 to TRBJ1-1; the match to TRBD1 covers 9 bases. Germline-derived CDR1 and CDR2 are LNHDA and SQIVND (reference sequence). Losses at the gene ends were 7 bases for V and 6 bases for J; bases not matched to a gene: 6. The CDR3 runs 13 residues. The CDR3 DNA is TGTGCCAGTACCCCGGACAGGGGCGCTGAAGCTTTCTTT. It translates to CASTPDRGAEAFF.

Many counts were recorded for this clonotype. The J gene is TRBJ2-4, the V gene TRBV5-1; 8 bases fit TRBD2. The V gene end was trimmed by 4 bases and the J gene end by 3 bases; junction bases not matched to a gene: 9. The CDR3 is 16 amino acids. CDR1 SGHRS and CDR2 YFSETQ come from the germline V gene. CDR3 region: CASSTTGGLDKNIQYF. In DNA form, the CDR3 reads TGCGCCAGCAGCACCACGGGAGGGCTCGACAAAAACATTCAGTACTTC.

In this sample, this clonotype turned up a few times. This rearrangement joins TRBV11-3 to TRBJ2-3; D gene unclear. Germline V gene data show CDR1 as SGHNT and CDR2 as YENEEA. With 5 bases removed from V and 0 bases from J, the gap between germline ends came to 9 bases. This CDR3 has 14 residues. Here the CDR3 reads CASSHRTSTDTQYF. Here the CDR3 DNA reads TGTGCCAGCAGCCACAGAACTAGCACAGATACGCAGTATTTT.

V usage is TRBV13 and J usage is TRBJ2-3, with TRBD2 as a possible D gene (6 bases). In germline, CDR1 is PRHDT, CDR2 FYEKMQ (reference sequence). The V and J ends lost 7 bases and 3 bases respectively, with 20 bases between them. The CDR3 sequence is 16 residues long. The CDR3 DNA reads as TGTGCCAGCAACCAACGGGGTGGAGGGAGGACAGATACGCAGTATTTT. This gives the protein CASNQRGGGRTDTQYF.

The CDR3 DNA reads as TGCAGTGCTCGTGTTGGGGCAGACAATGAGCAGTTCTTC. As protein: CSARVGADNEQFF. The chain is built from TRBV29-1 and TRBJ2-1, with D perhaps matching TRBD1 (5 bases). The germline V gene encodes CDR1 SQVTM and CDR2 ANQGSEA. The CDR3 is 13 residues long.

This clonotype was seen a few times. The chain combines TRBV6-2 or TRBV6-3 with TRBJ2-2; 11 bases map to TRBD2. Germline CDR1 and CDR2: MNHEY and SVGEGT. The ends lost 6 bases at V and 4 bases at J; junction bases unmatched: 7. The CDR3 sequence is 16 residues long. The CDR3 bases are TGTGCCAGCAGAGCCCGACTAGCGGGATCCACCGGGGAGCTGTTTTTT. It specifies CASRARLAGSTGELFF.

The sample holds a few counts of this clonotype. The gene calls are TRBV6-5 and TRBJ1-2; 10 bases are shared with TRBD1. The CDR3 has 12 residues. V shed 8 bases and J 5 bases; nucleotides not matched to a gene: 2. Germline-derived CDR1 and CDR2 are MNHEY and SVGAGI. CDR3 region: CASRDRGYGYTF. The DNA of the CDR3 is TGTGCCAGCCGGGACAGGGGATATGGCTACACCTTC.

This clonotype was counted between two and nine times. The chain couples TRBV19 to TRBJ1-2; 7 nucleotides agree with TRBD1. V was pared by 7 bases and J by 8 bases, with 13 bases of the junction left unmatched. The germline V gene encodes CDR1 LNHDA and CDR2 SQIVND (reference sequence). The CDR3 length is 14 residues. The CDR3 sequence is CASTPDRISNGYTF. CDR3 DNA: TGTGCCAGTACCCCGGACAGGATTTCAAACGGCTACACCTTC.

This chain uses TRBV3-1 with TRBJ2-7; no definite D call. Germline V lookup: CDR1 LGHDT, CDR2 YNNKEL (reference sequence). Trimming removed 0 bases from V and 6 bases from J, with 12 bases in between. The CDR3 loop spans 14 amino acids. CDR3 sequence reads: CASSQDQIPGEQYF. The CDR3 DNA reads as TGTGCCAGCAGCCAAGATCAGATCCCGGGCGAGCAGTACTTC.

This clonotype was seen only a few times. The genes are TRBV20-1 and TRBJ2-3, with 7 bases identical to TRBD2. Germline V gene data show CDR1 as DFQATT and CDR2 as SNEGSKA (reference sequence). The CDR3 extends over 15 amino acids. The DNA of the CDR3 is TGCAGGGCTGCTGCGGCGGGAGTAGACGCAGATACGCAGTATTTT. It yields the protein CRAAAAGVDADTQYF.

The V call is TRBV20-1, the J call TRBJ2-2, with D perhaps TRBD1 (5 bases). CDR3 size: 15 residues. V was cut by 0 bases and J by 2 bases, with 10 bases left in between. Germline CDR1 DFQATT, CDR2 SNEGSKA (reference sequence). In DNA form, the CDR3 reads TGCAGTGCTAGAGATCGCAGGGCTAACACCGGGGAGCTGTTTTTT. It yields the protein CSARDRRANTGELFF.

This clonotype was seen many times. The gene calls are TRBV12-3 or TRBV12-4 and TRBJ2-4, with D uncertain. CDR3 length equals 14 residues. Deletions cut 7 bases from V and 10 bases from J, with 20 bases between. The CDR3 DNA reads TGTGCCAGCACCCTAGGCGAACGGGTAGGGATTCAGTACTTC. It translates to CASTLGERVGIQYF.

This clonotype has only a few counts. This chain uses TRBV7-6 with TRBJ1-5, with D possibly being TRBD1 (6 bases). The CDR3 consists of 15 residues. Germline V gene sequence: CDR1 SGHVS, CDR2 FNYEAQ. The V end was cut by 4 bases, the J end by 2 bases, with 12 bases between. In nucleotides, the CDR3 is TGTGCCAGCAGCTACAGGGACGGGGGCAATCAGCCCCAGCATTTT. Encoded protein: CASSYRDGGNQPQHF.

The CDR3 loop is CSANRGHGEAFF. The DNA of the CDR3 is TGCAGTGCCAACAGGGGACACGGTGAAGCTTTCTTT. The chain couples TRBV20-1 to TRBJ1-1, with 7 positions matching TRBD1. Trimming cost V 6 bases and J 7 bases; bases outside gene matches: 8. CDR1 is DFQATT, CDR2 SNEGSKA, per germline (reference sequence). The CDR3 consists of 12 residues.

This clonotype occurred many times. The chain employs TRBV5-1 and TRBJ2-2; 7 bases are a match to TRBD1. The CDR3 spans 16 residues. Germline V gene data show CDR1 as SGHRS and CDR2 as YFSETQ. V trimming: 1 base; J trimming: 0 bases; junction bases outside the gene matches: 3. In DNA form, the CDR3 reads TGCGCCAGCAGCTTGACGGGACAGTCGAACACCGGGGAGCTGTTTTTT. Protein sequence: CASSLTGQSNTGELFF. Drawing the rest from reference TRBV5-1 and TRBJ2-2, the complete variable domain is KAGVTQTPRYLIKTRGQQVTLSCSPISGHRSVSWYQQTPGQGLQFLFEYFSETQRNKGNFPGRFSGRQFSNSRSEMNVSTLELGDSALYLCASSLTGQSNTGELFFGEGSRLTVL.

The V call is TRBV20-1, the J call TRBJ2-4; the match to TRBD1 covers 7 bases. Germline V lookup: CDR1 DFQATT, CDR2 SNEGSKA (reference sequence). V lost 6 bases to trimming and J lost 9 bases; unmatched junction nucleotides: 8. The CDR3 consists of 12 residues. CDR3 DNA sequence: TGCAGTGCAAACAGGGGTTCGAGCATTCAGTACTTC. This codes for CSANRGSSIQYF.

The chain couples TRBV3-1 to TRBJ1-6; D gene unclear. The germline V gene has CDR1 LGHDT and CDR2 YNNKEL (reference sequence). Trimming took 4 bases from V and 11 from J, leaving 12 bases between them. The CDR3 has 13 residues. The CDR3 DNA sequence: TGTGCCAGCAGCCTAGGGATATACACACCCCTCCACTTT. Translated: CASSLGIYTPLHF.

This clonotype has ten or more counts. The V gene is TRBV10-3, the J gene TRBJ2-2; D is perhaps TRBD1 or TRBD2 (5 bases each). The ends were cut back, 4 bases at V and 1 base at J, with 10 bases in the middle. This CDR3 spans 15 amino acids. Per germline, CDR1 ENHRY and CDR2 SYGVKD. CDR3 region: CAISGGVRNTGELFF. DNA of the CDR3: TGTGCCATCAGTGGAGGGGTTAGGAACACCGGGGAGCTGTTTTTT.

There are many counts of this clonotype. The genes are TRBV18 and TRBJ2-5, with TRBD1 matching 10 bases. CDR1 and CDR2 from the germline V gene are KGHSH and LQKENI. The CDR3 is made up of 14 amino acids. The V gene end was trimmed by 4 bases and the J gene end by 2 bases; junction bases not matched to a gene: 1. The CDR3 DNA sequence: TGTGCCAGCTCACGGGACAGGGGACAAGAGACCCAGTACTTC. Translated, it gives CASSRDRGQETQYF.

In its sample, this clonotype was seen a few times. The CDR3, as DNA: TGTGCCAGCAGTTTGTCCAGGGGGGATAACACCGGGGAGCTGTTTTTT. Amino acid sequence: CASSLSRGDNTGELFF. The chain is built from TRBV12-3 or TRBV12-4 and TRBJ2-2; TRBD1 might be the D (7 bases). The CDR3 has 16 residues. With 3 bases removed from V and 2 bases from J, the gap between germline ends came to 13 bases.

The gene calls are TRBV6-5 and TRBJ1-2; D ambiguous. The CDR3 covers 12 residues. Trimming pared 6 bases from V and 8 bases from J, leaving 13 bases between. CDR1 and CDR2 from the germline V gene are MNHEY and SVGAGI. This CDR3 reads CASRGTSGGYTF. The CDR3 region has the DNA TGTGCCAGCAGGGGTACGTCCGGCGGCTACACCTTC.

The chain couples TRBV4-2 to TRBJ2-1; 13 nucleotides line up with TRBD2. The CDR3 loop spans 16 amino acids. Germline V CDR1 and CDR2: LGHNA, YNFKEQ. The ends lost 1 base at V and 7 bases at J; junction bases unmatched: 4. The CDR3 reads CASSQALAGGSNEQFF. The DNA for the CDR3 is TGTGCCAGCAGCCAAGCACTAGCGGGAGGGTCTAATGAGCAGTTCTTC.

The genes are TRBV25-1 and TRBJ2-5, with D tentatively TRBD2 (6 bases). Trimming left V 1 base short and J 4 bases short, with 13 bases between. The CDR3 sequence is 15 residues long. In germline, CDR1 is MGHDK, CDR2 SYGVNS. The CDR3 coding sequence is TGTGCCAGCAGTGAATCTGAAGGTAGCGGAGAGACCCAGTACTTC. Translated: CASSESEGSGETQYF.